These 8 T cell receptor beta chains share one sample of origin, sequenced in a study of T cell responses to AZD1222 COVID-19 vaccine (dated by TCRdb to 2020 to 2023). In light of the paper, this sample's time point label describes: baseline before first vaccination. Libraries came from the immunoSEQ multiplex PCR assay. Held by TCRdb, this immuneACCESS table contains in-frame sequences only and omits some clones. Under half of the omission traces to an unresolved V gene where checked; the cause of the rest is unknown. Recorded for this sample are some 130,000 clones; around 84% of them occurred a single time. The ten largest clones add up to about 4% of the sample. This sample comprised peripheral blood, obtained on day 0 of AZD1222 vaccination. These receptors all stem from an adult in good health.

CDR3 loop: CASTPSAGGYTEAFF. DNA of the CDR3: TGTGCCAGCACTCCTAGCGCAGGCGGGTACACTGAAGCTTTCTTT. This sequence joins TRBV6-5 and TRBJ1-1; D remains unclear. Trimming shortened V by 7 bases and J by 3 bases, and 18 bases separated the two germline ends. CDR3 length: 15 residues. Germline-derived CDR1 and CDR2 are MNHEY and SVGAGI.

This chain uses TRBV27 with TRBJ1-5, with D maybe TRBD1 (5 bases). The germline V gene encodes CDR1 MNHEY and CDR2 SMNVEV (reference sequence). The CDR3 runs 15 residues. The V end lost 3 bases, the J end lost 5 bases, and 14 bases lay between the germline ends. The CDR3 bases are TGTGCCAGCAGTTTGATTCGCGACAGATATCAGCCCCAGCATTTT. This translates into CASSLIRDRYQPQHF.

This clone was seen just once. The chain has TRBV24-1 and TRBJ2-3, with TRBD2 matching over 7 bases. J gave up 0 bases and V 4 bases, and 9 bases lay outside the gene matches. Germline lookup yields CDR1 KGHDR and CDR2 SFDVKD. The CDR3 spans 17 residues. The CDR3 region has the DNA TGTGCCACCAGTGACCGACTAGCAAACCCTAGCACAGATACGCAGTATTTT. Amino acid sequence: CATSDRLANPSTDTQYF.

V usage is TRBV12-3 or TRBV12-4 and J usage is TRBJ2-7; either TRBD1 or TRBD2 may fit D (7 bases each). CDR3 length: 13 residues. Trimming shortened V by 4 bases and J by 5 bases, and 12 bases separated the two germline ends. CDR3 in DNA: TGTGCCAGCAGTTCAGGGGGGGTCGACGAGCAGTACTTC. Protein: CASSSGGVDEQYF.

This clone was counted a few times. The CDR3 loop is CASSLRTGGNTEAFF. Written as DNA, the CDR3 is TGTGCCAGCAGCCTTCGGACGGGGGGGAACACTGAAGCTTTCTTT. This chain connects TRBV14 to TRBJ1-1, with D maybe TRBD1 (5 bases). Germline V gene lookup returns CDR1 SGHDN and CDR2 FVKESK. Trimming pared 4 bases from V and 1 base from J, leaving 13 bases between. The CDR3 extends over 15 amino acids.

The rearrangement uses TRBV5-1 and TRBJ1-2, with TRBD1 identical over 9 bases. The CDR3 runs to 14 residues. After removal of 0 bases from V and 5 bases from J, the junction contained 2 bases not matched to a gene. Germline CDR1 SGHRS, CDR2 YFSETQ. As DNA, the CDR3 is TGCGCCAGCAGCTTGGGGACAGGGGAATATGGCTACACCTTC. Amino acids: CASSLGTGEYGYTF. The full variable domain, in which reference TRBV5-1 and TRBJ1-2 provide the parts outside the CDR3, is KAGVTQTPRYLIKTRGQQVTLSCSPISGHRSVSWYQQTPGQGLQFLFEYFSETQRNKGNFPGRFSGRQFSNSRSEMNVSTLELGDSALYLCASSLGTGEYGYTFGSGTRLTVV.

V and J are TRBV7-9 and TRBJ2-1, with TRBD1 matching over 7 bases. Germline loops: CDR1 SEHNR, CDR2 FQNEAQ (reference sequence). The CDR3 is 14 amino acids. Losses at the gene ends were 1 base for V and 7 bases for J; bases not matched to a gene: 4. The CDR3 reads CASSLGDSGNEQFF. The CDR3, as DNA: TGTGCCAGCAGCTTAGGGGACAGTGGGAATGAGCAGTTCTTC.

The gene calls are TRBV7-9 and TRBJ1-2; 7 bases map to TRBD1. The CDR3 has 15 amino acids. The germline V gene has CDR1 SEHNR and CDR2 FQNEAQ (reference sequence). V lost 4 bases to trimming and J lost 5 bases; unmatched junction nucleotides: 10. CDR3: CASSYDSGQEYGYTF. CDR3 in DNA: TGTGCCAGCAGCTACGACTCCGGACAGGAATATGGCTACACCTTC.